The 4 T cell receptor beta chains reported below all come from one sample, sequenced in a study of identical twins. TCRdb processed the 5' RACE reads anew with MiXCR; each CDR3 protein has one entry. The data contain around 280,000 distinct CDR3 sequences, about 8.3% of them singletons. These same data were also listed under a study on yellow fever vaccine responses in identical twins.

Sequencing was carried out using memory (CD45RO+) T cells sorted from blood. The source of these receptors is a woman between 18 and 30 years old in good health.

This clonotype was seen many times. CDR3 bases: TGTGCCAGCAGTTTAACAGGGTTGTCGGGCTATGGCTACACCTTC. This encodes CASSLTGLSGYGYTF. The rearrangement uses TRBV27 and TRBJ1-2; TRBD1 might be the D (6 bases). CDR3 length: 15 residues. The germline CDR1 and CDR2 sequences are MNHEY and SMNVEV (reference sequence). The germline V and J ends were trimmed by 2 bases and 4 bases, with 14 bases remaining between them.

There are a few counts of this clonotype. The rearrangement joins TRBV4-2 to TRBJ2-1; D not resolved. Trimming pared 0 bases from V and 0 bases from J, leaving 6 bases between. The CDR3 has 15 residues. From germline, CDR1 is LGHNA and CDR2 YNFKEQ. The CDR3 nucleotides read TGTGCCAGCAGCCAAGATTGGGGCTCCTACAATGAGCAGTTCTTC. Translation: CASSQDWGSYNEQFF.

This clonotype was recorded many times. The chain has TRBV5-4 and TRBJ1-1; 8 bases are shared with TRBD1. The germline CDR1 and CDR2 sequences are SGHNT and YYREEE (reference sequence). CDR3 length equals 18 residues. The V and J ends lost 2 bases and 2 bases, in that order; junction bases with no gene match: 14. CDR3 sequence reads: CASSFPSGTGLRNTEAFF. For the CDR3, the DNA is TGTGCCAGCAGCTTCCCCTCCGGGACAGGTTTGCGAAACACTGAAGCTTTCTTT.

The V gene is TRBV18, the J gene TRBJ2-1, with a possible D match to TRBD1 (6 bases). V gave up 8 bases and J gave up 5 bases, with 13 bases separating them. The germline V gene has CDR1 KGHSH and CDR2 LQKENI. The CDR3 extends over 13 amino acids. The CDR3 DNA sequence: TGTGCCAGCCGCCGGGACACGGACAATGAGCAGTTCTTC. This sequence encodes CASRRDTDNEQFF. Filled out from reference TRBV18 and TRBJ2-1, the complete variable domain reads NAGVMQNPRHLVRRRGQEARLRCSPMKGHSHVYWYRQLPEEGLKFMVYLQKENIIDESGMPKERFSAEFPKEGPSILRIQQVVRGDSAAYFCASRRDTDNEQFFGPGTRLTVL.